This TCR beta chain was profiled in a study of blood T cell repertoires in COVID-19. This CDR3 is 17 amino acids long. The V and J ends lost 1 base and 0 bases, in that order; junction bases with no gene match: 9. Germline lookup yields CDR1 SGHTS and CDR2 YDEGEE. The repertoire was sequenced with immunoSEQ multiplex PCR; TCRdb's copy has only in-frame clones and lacks some. The table lists over 90,000 clones, around 90% of them singletons. The chain carries TRBV5-8 and TRBJ1-2; 7 bases are a match to TRBD1. The TCR originated in a woman in her 50s with COVID-19, enrolled during active disease. The sequencing input was peripheral blood. CDR3 protein: CASSLLTGAKANYGYTF. The CDR3, as DNA: TGTGCCAGCAGCTTGTTAACAGGGGCCAAAGCTAACTATGGCTACACCTTC.